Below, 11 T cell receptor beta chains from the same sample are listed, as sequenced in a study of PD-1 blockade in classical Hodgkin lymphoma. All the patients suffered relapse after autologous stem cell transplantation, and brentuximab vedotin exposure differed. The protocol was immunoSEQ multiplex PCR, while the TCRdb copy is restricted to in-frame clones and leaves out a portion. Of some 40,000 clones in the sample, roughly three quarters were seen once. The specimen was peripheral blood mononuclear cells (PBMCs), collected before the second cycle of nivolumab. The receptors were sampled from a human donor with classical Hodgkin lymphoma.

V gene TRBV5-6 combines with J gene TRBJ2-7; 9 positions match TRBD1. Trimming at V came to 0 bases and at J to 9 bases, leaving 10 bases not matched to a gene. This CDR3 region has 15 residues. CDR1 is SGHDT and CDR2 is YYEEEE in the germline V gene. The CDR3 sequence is CASSLDTGGSPGQYF. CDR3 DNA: TGTGCCAGCAGCTTGGATACAGGGGGCTCACCCGGGCAGTACTTC.

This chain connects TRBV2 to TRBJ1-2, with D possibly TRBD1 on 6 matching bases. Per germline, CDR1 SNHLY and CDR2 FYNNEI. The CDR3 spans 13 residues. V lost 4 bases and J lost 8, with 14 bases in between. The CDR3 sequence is CASSAGGAGGYTF. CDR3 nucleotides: TGTGCCAGCAGTGCTGGGGGGGCGGGGGGCTACACCTTC.

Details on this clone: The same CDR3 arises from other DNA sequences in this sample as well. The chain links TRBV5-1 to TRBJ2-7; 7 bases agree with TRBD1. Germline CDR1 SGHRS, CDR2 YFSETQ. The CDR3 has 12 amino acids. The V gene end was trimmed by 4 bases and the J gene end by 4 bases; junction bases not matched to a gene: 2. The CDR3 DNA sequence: TGCGCCAGCAGCAGGGACAGTTACGAGCAGTACTTC. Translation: CASSRDSYEQYF.

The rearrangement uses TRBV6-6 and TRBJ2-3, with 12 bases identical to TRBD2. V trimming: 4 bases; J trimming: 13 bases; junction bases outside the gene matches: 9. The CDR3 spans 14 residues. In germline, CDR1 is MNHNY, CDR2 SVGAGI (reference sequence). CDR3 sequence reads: CASSSPTSGSFEYF. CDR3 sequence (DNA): TGTGCCAGCAGTTCCCCGACTAGCGGGAGCTTCGAGTATTTT.

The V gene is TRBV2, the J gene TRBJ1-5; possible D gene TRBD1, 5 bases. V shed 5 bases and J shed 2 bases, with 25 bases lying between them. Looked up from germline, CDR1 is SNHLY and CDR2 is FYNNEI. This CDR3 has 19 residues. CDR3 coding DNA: TGTGCCAGCAGTCATATCTATGGGGACTTTTGGGGAGGCAATCAGCCCCAGCATTTT. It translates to CASSHIYGDFWGGNQPQHF.

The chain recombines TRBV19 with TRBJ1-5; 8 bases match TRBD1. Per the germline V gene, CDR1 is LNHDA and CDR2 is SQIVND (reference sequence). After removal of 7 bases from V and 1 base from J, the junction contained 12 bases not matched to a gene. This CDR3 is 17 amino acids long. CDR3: CASTTKGQGASNQPQHF. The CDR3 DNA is TGTGCCAGTACCACAAAGGGTCAGGGGGCCAGCAATCAGCCCCAGCATTTT. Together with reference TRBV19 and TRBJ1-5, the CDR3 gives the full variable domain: DGGITQSPKYLFRKEGQNVTLSCEQNLNHDAMYWYRQDPGQGLRLIYYSQIVNDFQKGDIAEGYSVSREKKESFPLTVTSAQKNPTAFYLCASTTKGQGASNQPQHFGDGTRLSIL.

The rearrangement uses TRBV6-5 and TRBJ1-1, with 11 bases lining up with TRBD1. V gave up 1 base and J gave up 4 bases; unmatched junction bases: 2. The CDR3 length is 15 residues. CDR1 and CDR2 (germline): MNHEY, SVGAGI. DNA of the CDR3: TGTGCCAGCAGTTACTACGGGACAGGGGGCACTGAAGCTTTCTTT. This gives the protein CASSYYGTGGTEAFF.

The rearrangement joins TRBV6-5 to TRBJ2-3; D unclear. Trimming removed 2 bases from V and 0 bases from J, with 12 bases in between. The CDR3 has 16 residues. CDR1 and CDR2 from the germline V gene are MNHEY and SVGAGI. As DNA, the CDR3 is TGTGCCAGCAGTTACCTTAGGGCGAGGAGCACAGATACGCAGTATTTT. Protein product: CASSYLRARSTDTQYF.

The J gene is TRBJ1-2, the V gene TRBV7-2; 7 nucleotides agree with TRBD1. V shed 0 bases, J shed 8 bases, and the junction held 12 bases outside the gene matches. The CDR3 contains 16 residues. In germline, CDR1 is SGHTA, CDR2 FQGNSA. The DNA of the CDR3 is TGTGCCAGCAGCTTAGCCGGCCAGGGGGGACTAACGGGCTACACCTTC. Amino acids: CASSLAGQGGLTGYTF.

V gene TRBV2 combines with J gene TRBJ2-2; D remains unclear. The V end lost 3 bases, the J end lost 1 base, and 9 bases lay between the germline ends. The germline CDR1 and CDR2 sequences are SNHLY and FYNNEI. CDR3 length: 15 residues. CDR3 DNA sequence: TGTGCCAGCAGTGACCAAGGCCTGAACACCGGGGAGCTGTTTTTT. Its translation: CASSDQGLNTGELFF.

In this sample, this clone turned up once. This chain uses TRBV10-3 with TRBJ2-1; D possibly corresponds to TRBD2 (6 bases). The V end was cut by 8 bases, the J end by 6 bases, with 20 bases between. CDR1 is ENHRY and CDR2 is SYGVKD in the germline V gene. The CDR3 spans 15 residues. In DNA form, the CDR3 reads TGTGCCATCTCTGGCGGTACCCTGGGGGGCAATGAGCAGTTCTTC. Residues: CAISGGTLGGNEQFF.